The TCR beta chain under discussion was sequenced for a study of brain metastases from non-small cell lung cancer. TCRdb keeps only in-frame clones here, not all; method: immunoSEQ multiplex PCR. Seen here are about 1,500 clones, roughly four fifths observed once, and the top ten hold about 13%. The germline CDR1 and CDR2 sequences are SGDLS and YYNGEE. With 3 bases removed from V and 7 bases from J, the gap between germline ends came to 20 bases. The CDR3 runs 17 residues. Findings and caveats of the study: Fewer infiltrating T cells were found in brain metastases than primaries. TCR repertoires overlapped largely between brain metastases and matched primaries.

As for this clone: What it binds is unknown.

The gene calls are TRBV9 and TRBJ1-6, with D hard to call. Sequenced input: primary lung tumor tissue. This clonotype was sampled from a donor at least 40 years old with non-small cell lung cancer. CDR3: CASSAGTGSSSNSPLHF. CDR3 sequence (DNA): TGTGCCAGCAGCGCCGGTACGGGCAGCTCCTCCAATTCACCCCTCCACTTT.